What follows describes a single T cell receptor beta chain. The data derive from a study of blood T cell repertoires in COVID-19. Across the study: Samples came from the United States, Italy and Spain, spanning acute and convalescent COVID-19.

The data were produced by immunoSEQ multiplex PCR, yet TCRdb's version contains in-frame clones alone and is incomplete. Among 140,000 to 150,000 clones, around 79% were seen once, and the ten largest hold roughly 8.7%. The CDR3 is 15 amino acids. Germline CDR1 and CDR2: MNHEY and SMNVEV (reference sequence). V was pared by 1 base and J by 3 bases, with 12 bases between. What was sequenced was peripheral blood. The chain links TRBV27 to TRBJ1-1; D uncertain. This receptor was identified in a man aged 50-59 years with active or convalescent COVID-19. Here the CDR3 reads CASSLYAVGYTEAFF. CDR3 DNA: TGTGCCAGCAGTTTATATGCCGTCGGGTACACTGAAGCTTTCTTT.